One and the same sample provided the 7 T cell receptor beta chains below, sequenced in a study of OX40 agonist ivuxolimab in advanced cancers. The assay was immunoSEQ multiplex PCR, and TCRdb's table has in-frame clones only and misses some. This sample yields 77,000 or so clones, of which 75% to 90% are seen a single time; 2% to 2.5% belongs to the top ten. The source was CD4+ or CD8+ T cells sorted from blood, collected in a trial of the OX40 agonist ivuxolimab. The source of these receptors is an adult with an advanced solid tumor such as melanoma, head and neck, liver or kidney cancer.

The chain carries TRBV7-2 and TRBJ2-2, with no clear D. This CDR3 region has 15 residues. Trimming shortened V by 0 bases and J by 5 bases, and 10 bases separated the two germline ends. Germline loops: CDR1 SGHTA, CDR2 FQGNSA. CDR3 region: CASSLARRLTGELFF. The CDR3, as DNA: TGTGCCAGCAGCTTAGCGCGCAGGCTTACCGGGGAGCTGTTTTTT.

The chain links TRBV7-4 to TRBJ1-1; D gene ambiguous. Trimming took 3 bases from V and 4 from J, leaving 12 bases between them. CDR1 is SGHVT, CDR2 SQSDAQ, per germline. The CDR3 is made up of 14 amino acids. The CDR3 loop reads CASSFRLRVTEAFF. Here the CDR3 DNA reads TGTGCCAGCAGCTTTCGTTTGAGGGTCACTGAAGCTTTCTTT.

The chain is built from TRBV4-3 and TRBJ2-5, with D possibly matching TRBD2 (5 bases). V lost 3 bases, J lost 5 bases, and 16 bases lay in between. Looked up from germline, CDR1 is LGHNA and CDR2 is YSLEER. The CDR3 runs to 15 residues. Here the CDR3 reads CASSHHRGTLETQYF. CDR3 in DNA: TGCGCCAGCAGCCATCATCGGGGAACTTTGGAGACCCAGTACTTC.

This clone was picked up one time. The chain couples TRBV28 to TRBJ2-7, with D possibly being TRBD1 (8 bases). Germline loops: CDR1 MDHEN, CDR2 SYDVKM. This CDR3 has 14 residues. Deletions cut 6 bases from V and 0 bases from J, with 12 bases between. The CDR3 DNA follows: TGTGCCAGCAGAACAGGGGGGGACTCCTACGAGCAGTACTTC. It encodes CASRTGGDSYEQYF.

The chain recombines TRBV19 with TRBJ1-1, with no clear D. Trimming took off 11 bases at V and 9 bases at J, with 25 bases between the two ends. From germline, CDR1 is LNHDA and CDR2 SQIVND (reference sequence). There are 14 residues in the CDR3. The CDR3 nucleotides are TGTGCCGGAAGACCCAGGATATCCTCTCATCAAGCTTTCTTT. Protein: CAGRPRISSHQAFF.

This clone was detected only once. The chain recombines TRBV5-1 with TRBJ1-2; TRBD1 might be the D (6 bases). Between the trimmed V and J ends, which lost 1 base and 6 bases, there was a span of 13 bases. The CDR3 is made up of 14 amino acids. Germline lookup yields CDR1 SGHRS and CDR2 YFSETQ. CDR3 region: CASSLTGSEDGYTF. The CDR3 nucleotides read TGCGCCAGCAGCTTGACAGGGAGTGAAGATGGCTACACCTTC. Full variable domain (outside the CDR3, taken from reference TRBV5-1 and TRBJ1-2): KAGVTQTPRYLIKTRGQQVTLSCSPISGHRSVSWYQQTPGQGLQFLFEYFSETQRNKGNFPGRFSGRQFSNSRSEMNVSTLELGDSALYLCASSLTGSEDGYTFGSGTRLTVV.

In its sample, this clone was seen once. CDR3 residues: CASNIAGGTDTQYF. The CDR3 DNA reads as TGTGCCAGCAACATAGCGGGGGGGACAGATACGCAGTATTTT. This chain connects TRBV7-2 to TRBJ2-3; 11 bases match TRBD2. The CDR3 totals 14 residues. Unmatched junction bases numbered 3, after V lost 7 bases and J lost 3 bases. The germline CDR1 and CDR2 sequences are SGHTA and FQGNSA.